Each of the 19 T cell receptor beta chains below was sequenced from the same sample in a study of blood T cell repertoires in COVID-19 (TCRdb year 2020). The library was obtained by the immunoSEQ multiplex PCR assay. TCRdb mirrors the immuneACCESS table, restricted to in-frame sequences. Some clones are absent from its copies; in checked studies, under half trace to an unresolved V gene, and the reason for the others is unknown. The sample table holds 310,000 or so clones, of which 85% to 90% were seen once. The biggest ten clones account for 1.5% to 2% of the sample. The sequenced material came from PBMCs or T cells enriched from blood (not recorded which). These receptors were collected from a woman aged 18-29 years with acute COVID-19.

This chain uses TRBV6-6 with TRBJ1-1; the D is unclear. With 6 bases removed from V and 0 bases from J, the gap between germline ends came to 8 bases. Germline V gives CDR1 MNHNY, CDR2 SVGAGI (reference sequence). The CDR3 contains 13 residues. The DNA of the CDR3 is TGTGCCAGCAGCCTCGACATGAACACTGAAGCTTTCTTT. Its protein is CASSLDMNTEAFF.

CDR3 DNA: TGCGCCAGCAGCCAAGGGGGCCAAACAGGGGGCATTGGAAACACCATATATTTT. Its translation: CASSQGGQTGGIGNTIYF. The chain carries TRBV4-1 and TRBJ1-3; 9 positions match TRBD1. CDR1 and CDR2 (germline): MGHRA, YSYEKL. V was clipped by 1 base and J by 3 bases; unmatched bases: 10. The CDR3 runs to 18 residues.

This sequence joins TRBV7-6 and TRBJ1-5, with a weak D call TRBD1 (5 bases). The V end lost 5 bases, the J end lost 2 bases, and 13 bases lay between the germline ends. Germline V gene sequence: CDR1 SGHVS, CDR2 FNYEAQ. The CDR3 has 15 residues. The CDR3 region has the DNA TGTGCCAGCAGCCGAATGCCGGGGGGCAATCAGCCCCAGCATTTT. Its translation: CASSRMPGGNQPQHF.

The CDR3 sequence is CASSPPDREGGKFGELFF. The CDR3 DNA reads as TGTGCCAGCAGCCCCCCTGACAGGGAAGGGGGGAAATTCGGGGAGCTGTTTTTT. The V gene is TRBV7-9, the J gene TRBJ2-2; D is possibly TRBD1 (7 bases). This CDR3 has 18 amino acids. Germline assignment: CDR1 SEHNR and CDR2 FQNEAQ (reference sequence). V was shortened by 5 bases and J by 7 bases, with 26 bases between the two germline ends.

V and J are TRBV9 and TRBJ2-1; 11 positions match TRBD2. Germline-derived CDR1 and CDR2 are SGDLS and YYNGEE. There are 18 residues in the CDR3. J gave up 7 bases and V 0 bases, and 12 bases lay outside the gene matches. The CDR3 loop is CASSVAILAGGPGNEQFF. CDR3 nucleotide sequence: TGTGCCAGCAGCGTAGCGATCTTAGCGGGAGGGCCAGGGAATGAGCAGTTCTTC.

The V gene is TRBV18, the J gene TRBJ2-7; 11 bases are shared with TRBD1. Trimming took 3 bases from V and 2 from J; bases not matched to a gene: 15. The CDR3 extends over 19 amino acids. Germline CDR1 and CDR2: KGHSH and LQKENI. CDR3 in DNA: TGTGCCAGCTCACCTCGACCGGACAGGGGGCCTAGATTCCCCTACGAGCAGTACTTC. Amino acid sequence: CASSPRPDRGPRFPYEQYF. Together with reference TRBV18 and TRBJ2-7, the CDR3 gives the full variable domain: NAGVMQNPRHLVRRRGQEARLRCSPMKGHSHVYWYRQLPEEGLKFMVYLQKENIIDESGMPKERFSAEFPKEGPSILRIQQVVRGDSAAYFCASSPRPDRGPRFPYEQYFGPGTRLTVT.

This chain connects TRBV6-2 or TRBV6-3 to TRBJ2-7, with D possibly being TRBD2 (6 bases). Germline CDR1 and CDR2: MNHEY and SVGEGT. This CDR3 contains 14 residues. The germline V and J ends were trimmed by 2 bases and 5 bases, with 13 bases remaining between them. CDR3 protein: CASSYGVTGDEQYF. For the CDR3, the DNA is TGTGCCAGCAGTTACGGGGTAACGGGGGACGAGCAGTACTTC.

The chain employs TRBV18 and TRBJ1-1, with a weak D call TRBD1 (5 bases). Germline V gene sequence: CDR1 KGHSH, CDR2 LQKENI. V gave up 2 bases and J gave up 2 bases, with 15 bases separating them. The CDR3 has 16 amino acids. The CDR3 sequence: CASSPTPTAVNTEAFF. The CDR3 nucleotides are TGTGCCAGCTCACCAACCCCGACAGCAGTCAACACTGAAGCTTTCTTT.

The rearrangement uses TRBV30 and TRBJ1-1, with D perhaps TRBD1 (6 bases). V gave up 2 bases and J gave up 0 bases, with 10 bases separating them. This CDR3 spans 14 amino acids. Germline-derived CDR1 and CDR2 are GTSNPN and SVGIG (reference sequence). CDR3 bases: TGTGCCTGGAGTCCAGGGGTCCTGAACACTGAAGCTTTCTTT. It encodes CAWSPGVLNTEAFF.

The gene calls are TRBV7-9 and TRBJ2-7, with D perhaps matching TRBD2 (6 bases). V was pared by 8 bases and J by 6 bases, with 11 bases between. The germline CDR1 and CDR2 sequences are SEHNR and FQNEAQ (reference sequence). The CDR3 consists of 11 residues. The chain's CDR3 is CASHFSGEQYF. The CDR3 bases are TGTGCCAGCCACTTTAGCGGCGAGCAGTACTTC.

This sequence joins TRBV19 and TRBJ2-7; D call uncertain. This CDR3 is 14 amino acids long. Trimming took off 5 bases at V and 0 bases at J, with 11 bases between the two ends. CDR1 is LNHDA, CDR2 SQIVND, per germline (reference sequence). CDR3 nucleotide sequence: TGTGCCAGTAGTGTTAGCCTGTTCTCCTACGAGCAGTACTTC. Translated: CASSVSLFSYEQYF.

This chain uses TRBV6-1 with TRBJ2-3, with 8 positions matching TRBD2. The V gene's germline CDR1 is MNHNS and CDR2 SASEGT. The CDR3 sequence is 17 residues long. The J segment lost 1 base and the V segment lost 0 bases, leaving 6 bases of the junction unmatched. CDR3 sequence (DNA): TGTGCCAGCAGTGAAGCCGAGCGGGAGTTGGGCACAGATACGCAGTATTTT. Encoded protein: CASSEAERELGTDTQYF.

V is TRBV19 and J is TRBJ2-2, with D possibly TRBD2 on 5 matching bases. In germline, CDR1 is LNHDA, CDR2 SQIVND (reference sequence). This CDR3 has 15 residues. V was cut by 4 bases and J by 1 base, with 10 bases left in between. Here the CDR3 reads CASSRSSRNTGELFF. CDR3 coding DNA: TGTGCCAGTAGTAGGTCTAGCCGGAACACCGGGGAGCTGTTTTTT. Using reference TRBV19 and TRBJ2-2 for the parts outside the CDR3, the full variable domain is DGGITQSPKYLFRKEGQNVTLSCEQNLNHDAMYWYRQDPGQGLRLIYYSQIVNDFQKGDIAEGYSVSREKKESFPLTVTSAQKNPTAFYLCASSRSSRNTGELFFGEGSRLTVL.

This clone has only a few counts. The chain combines TRBV2 with TRBJ2-7; D call uncertain. The CDR3 is 14 residues long. Germline V gives CDR1 SNHLY, CDR2 FYNNEI. V lost 6 bases, J lost 3 bases, and 15 bases lay in between. The CDR3 DNA reads TGTGCCAGCAGGAACGGGTCAGTGGGCTACGAGCAGTACTTC. Translated, it gives CASRNGSVGYEQYF.

This chain joins TRBV4-2 and TRBJ1-5; a weak D match, TRBD1 (6 bases). Germline CDR1 LGHNA, CDR2 YNFKEQ. The CDR3 contains 13 residues. Trimming pared 6 bases from V and 4 bases from J, leaving 10 bases between. The CDR3 sequence is CASSSDRNQPQHF. The CDR3 DNA reads as TGTGCCAGCAGTTCAGACAGGAATCAGCCCCAGCATTTT.

The V gene is TRBV30, the J gene TRBJ1-1, with D perhaps matching TRBD1 (5 bases). The CDR3 totals 13 residues. Trimming cost V 5 bases and J 1 base, with 11 bases left between them. CDR1 and CDR2 (germline): GTSNPN, SVGIG (reference sequence). CDR3 region: CAWLDITNTEAFF. In DNA, the CDR3 is TGTGCCTGGTTGGACATAACGAACACTGAAGCTTTCTTT.

The genes are TRBV11-2 and TRBJ1-1; maybe TRBD1 (6 bases). The CDR3 loop spans 15 amino acids. The germline V and J ends were trimmed by 3 bases and 0 bases, with 11 bases remaining between them. CDR1 is SGHAT and CDR2 is FQNNGV in the germline V gene. The CDR3 coding sequence is TGTGCCAGCAGCTTGACGGACAGCATGAACACTGAAGCTTTCTTT. The encoded protein is CASSLTDSMNTEAFF. The variable domain in full, with the rest retrieved from reference TRBV11-2 and TRBJ1-1, is EAGVAQSPRYKIIEKRQSVAFWCNPISGHATLYWYQQILGQGPKLLIQFQNNGVVDDSQLPKDRFSAERLKGVDSTLKIQPAKLEDSAVYLCASSLTDSMNTEAFFGQGTRLTVV.

This clone was seen just once. This sequence joins TRBV11-2 and TRBJ1-1, with 7 bases matching TRBD1. CDR1 and CDR2 (germline): SGHAT, FQNNGV. This CDR3 is 15 amino acids long. V shed 1 base and J 1 base; nucleotides not matched to a gene: 3. The CDR3 bases are TGTGCCAGCAGCTTAGTGTCAGGGGGGAACACTGAAGCTTTCTTT. This encodes CASSLVSGGNTEAFF.

This clone has only one observation. The chain recombines TRBV4-1 with TRBJ2-7; no clear D. The CDR3 consists of 12 residues. V dropped 1 base and J dropped 4 bases, with 5 bases sitting between them. Looked up from germline, CDR1 is MGHRA and CDR2 is YSYEKL. The CDR3 sequence is CASSQGEYEQYF. CDR3 coding DNA: TGCGCCAGCAGCCAAGGCGAGTACGAGCAGTACTTC.